These 3 T cell receptor beta chains were all obtained from the same sample, sequenced in a study of CD8+ T cells in alopecia areata. The authors extracted RNA and reverse transcribed it into cDNA as the sequencing template. Using immunoSEQ multiplex PCR, the repertoire was profiled, and TCRdb retains in-frame clones only, with some absent. The table includes fewer than 150,000 clones, 58% detected once. Treatment described: oral pan-JAK inhibitor, 5-10 mg twice daily. The sequencing used CD8+ T cells sorted from blood, collected at week 4, from a patient treated with tofacitinib. Receptors were obtained from a human donor with alopecia areata.

There are a few counts of this clone. The V call is TRBV13, the J call TRBJ1-4; the D is unclear. Per the germline V gene, CDR1 is PRHDT and CDR2 is FYEKMQ (reference sequence). V lost 0 bases, J lost 5 bases, and 7 bases lay in between. The CDR3 contains 14 residues. CDR3 protein: CASSLGGRNEKLFF. Here the CDR3 DNA reads TGTGCCAGCAGCTTAGGAGGACGGAATGAAAAACTGTTTTTT.

The J gene is TRBJ2-3, the V gene TRBV13; TRBD1 or TRBD2 may be the D gene (5 bases each). Germline CDR1 reads PRHDT; CDR2 reads FYEKMQ (reference sequence). The CDR3 has 16 amino acids. The ends were cut back, 5 bases at V and 2 bases at J, with 17 bases in the middle. CDR3 amino acids: CASSVGTEHLTDTQYF. The DNA of the CDR3 is TGTGCCAGCAGCGTCGGGACCGAACACCTCACAGATACGCAGTATTTT.

The chain links TRBV25-1 to TRBJ2-7; the D gene is possibly TRBD2 (5 bases). Germline-derived CDR1 and CDR2 are MGHDK and SYGVNS. This CDR3 spans 14 amino acids. Trimming took 1 base from V and 0 from J, leaving 7 bases between them. The CDR3 here is CASSEFGDSYEQYF. The CDR3 DNA follows: TGTGCCAGCAGTGAATTCGGGGACTCCTACGAGCAGTACTTC.